These 10 T cell receptor beta chains were sequenced from one sample in a study of tissue T cells after allogeneic stem cell transplantation. This table comes from immunoSEQ multiplex PCR, and its TCRdb copy is limited to in-frame clones, with some not included. The table shows tens of thousands of clones, with 73% occurring only once. Here the sequenced sample was tissue from the ileum, taken at autopsy. All receptors come from a female donor aged 60 or older with lung cancer.

The chain combines TRBV18 with TRBJ1-5; tentative D call: TRBD1 (5 bases). The V end was cut by 6 bases, the J end by 3 bases, with 21 bases between. Per germline, CDR1 KGHSH and CDR2 LQKENI. The CDR3 has 17 residues. The chain's CDR3 is CASSSARGPWDNQPQHF. In DNA form, the CDR3 reads TGTGCCAGCTCGAGTGCCCGGGGCCCGTGGGACAATCAGCCCCAGCATTTT.

V usage is TRBV18 and J usage is TRBJ1-1; possible D gene TRBD1, 6 bases. Trimming took 4 bases from V and 2 from J, leaving 11 bases between them. The germline gives CDR1 KGHSH, CDR2 LQKENI. This CDR3 has 14 amino acids. CDR3 coding DNA: TGTGCCAGCTCACTACAGGGTAAAAACACTGAAGCTTTCTTT. Protein sequence: CASSLQGKNTEAFF. Supplemented by reference TRBV18 and TRBJ1-1, the full variable domain reads NAGVMQNPRHLVRRRGQEARLRCSPMKGHSHVYWYRQLPEEGLKFMVYLQKENIIDESGMPKERFSAEFPKEGPSILRIQQVVRGDSAAYFCASSLQGKNTEAFFGQGTRLTVV.

The V gene is TRBV5-1, the J gene TRBJ1-2; D is uncertain. Trimming removed 1 base at V and 7 bases at J, with 14 bases between. The CDR3 is 14 residues long. Germline loops: CDR1 SGHRS, CDR2 YFSETQ. CDR3: CASSLNSRARGYTF. Here the CDR3 DNA reads TGCGCCAGCAGCTTGAATTCAAGGGCGCGTGGCTACACCTTC.

A single count supports this clone. The chain carries TRBV19 and TRBJ2-3, with D perhaps TRBD1 (6 bases). Trimming shortened V by 5 bases and J by 2 bases, and 17 bases separated the two germline ends. The germline V gene encodes CDR1 LNHDA and CDR2 SQIVND (reference sequence). The CDR3 sequence is 16 residues long. CDR3 bases: TGTGCCAGTAGTGGACAGTCCCTTTTATACACAGATACGCAGTATTTT. It translates to CASSGQSLLYTDTQYF.

V and J are TRBV7-3 and TRBJ2-1; 10 nucleotides agree with TRBD1. The CDR3 spans 16 residues. Trimming removed 4 bases from V and 7 bases from J; junction bases left unmatched: 10. Per germline, CDR1 SGHTA and CDR2 FQGTGA. The CDR3: CASSSPLGQGTNEQFF. For the CDR3, the DNA is TGTGCCAGCAGCTCCCCTCTGGGACAGGGGACTAATGAGCAGTTCTTC.

This clone was observed a few times. The chain carries TRBV3-1 (or the pseudogene TRBV3-2) and TRBJ2-6, with 7 positions matching TRBD1. The germline V gene encodes CDR1 LGHDT and CDR2 YNNKEL (reference sequence). Trimming cost V 4 bases and J 5 bases; bases outside gene matches: 5. The length of the CDR3 is 15 residues. The CDR3 nucleotides are TGTGCCAGCAGCCGTGGGACAGCGAGGGCCAACGTCCTGACTTTC. Translating gives CASSRGTARANVLTF.

There are a few counts of this clone. The chain combines TRBV7-8 with TRBJ2-7, with TRBD2 as a possible D gene (5 bases). The CDR3 is 14 amino acids. The V end lost 1 base, the J end lost 7 bases, and 14 bases lay between the germline ends. Germline CDR1 reads SGHVS; CDR2 reads FQNEAQ. The CDR3 sequence is CASSLERATREQYF. CDR3 bases: TGTGCCAGCAGCTTAGAGAGGGCGACGCGGGAGCAGTACTTC.

V usage is TRBV11-3 and J usage is TRBJ2-2, with TRBD2 matching 10 bases. Per the germline V gene, CDR1 is SGHNT and CDR2 is YENEEA. V lost 5 bases and J lost 0; bases outside the gene matches: 3. This CDR3 has 16 residues. CDR3 protein: CASSVSGGANTGELFF. CDR3 nucleotide sequence: TGTGCCAGCAGCGTAAGCGGGGGGGCGAACACCGGGGAGCTGTTTTTT.

This clone was observed a handful of times. The V gene is TRBV7-3, the J gene TRBJ1-2, with D perhaps matching TRBD1 (5 bases). The V end lost 0 bases, the J end lost 10 bases, and 15 bases lay between the germline ends. This CDR3 spans 14 amino acids. CDR1 and CDR2 (germline): SGHTA, FQGTGA. The CDR3 region is CASSLTTGVNHYTF. In DNA, the CDR3 is TGTGCCAGCAGCTTAACAACGGGGGTTAATCACTACACCTTC.

V and J are TRBV4-1 and TRBJ2-4; tentative D call: TRBD1 (5 bases). Looked up from germline, CDR1 is MGHRA and CDR2 is YSYEKL. CDR3 size: 16 residues. The V gene lost 1 base and the J gene lost 0 bases, with 10 bases spanning the gap. Written as DNA, the CDR3 is TGCGCCAGCAGCCAAGGTGGACACTTAGCCAAAAACATTCAGTACTTC. It is translated as CASSQGGHLAKNIQYF.